Listed here are 14 T cell receptor beta chains from one sample, sequenced in a study of cytomegalovirus exposure and HLA in healthy donors. The PCR contained 60 Vbeta and 13 Jbeta primers. Sequencing was performed with immunoSEQ multiplex PCR; in TCRdb, only in-frame clones are kept and a portion is missing. The sample includes 100,000 to 150,000 clones, 65% to 75% of them seen just once. Material for sequencing was PBMCs. The receptors come from a man aged 40-50 years in good health and CMV-seropositive.

The chain uses TRBV19 and TRBJ2-3, with a possible D match to TRBD1 (5 bases). The CDR3 covers 16 residues. Germline V gene data show CDR1 as LNHDA and CDR2 as SQIVND (reference sequence). V was cut by 5 bases and J by 2 bases, with 17 bases left in between. CDR3 nucleotide sequence: TGTGCCAGTAGTGACAGCCATACCCAATACACAGATACGCAGTATTTT. It encodes CASSDSHTQYTDTQYF. Combining the CDR3 with reference TRBV19 and TRBJ2-3 gives the whole variable domain DGGITQSPKYLFRKEGQNVTLSCEQNLNHDAMYWYRQDPGQGLRLIYYSQIVNDFQKGDIAEGYSVSREKKESFPLTVTSAQKNPTAFYLCASSDSHTQYTDTQYFGPGTRLTVL.

J is TRBJ1-1 and V is TRBV30, with D unresolved. Germline-derived CDR1 and CDR2 are GTSNPN and SVGIG (reference sequence). V lost 5 bases and J lost 6, with 10 bases in between. The CDR3 extends over 11 amino acids. DNA for the CDR3: TGTGCCTGGCGGACTAGCCCTGAAGCTTTCTTT. Amino acids: CAWRTSPEAFF.

The chain combines TRBV6-5 with TRBJ2-6; maybe TRBD2 (6 bases). Trimming took off 3 bases at V and 4 bases at J, with 13 bases between the two ends. This CDR3 has 16 residues. CDR1 and CDR2 from the germline V gene are MNHEY and SVGAGI. CDR3 in DNA: TGTGCCAGCAGTTATTCAGGGCGGGGAGGGGCCAACGTCCTGACTTTC. Its protein is CASSYSGRGGANVLTF.

The chain's CDR3 is CASSSEPGLAGDEQYF. The DNA for the CDR3 is TGTGCCAGCAGCTCCGAACCTGGACTAGCGGGAGACGAGCAGTACTTC. This rearrangement joins TRBV5-4 to TRBJ2-7; 13 bases map to TRBD2. V lost 3 bases, J lost 5 bases, and 8 bases stayed unmatched. Germline CDR1 is SGHNT and CDR2 is YYREEE (reference sequence). There are 16 residues in the CDR3.

This clone has just a few counts. This rearrangement joins TRBV30 to TRBJ2-5; 8 nucleotides match TRBD1. V shed 2 bases, J shed 5 bases, and the junction held 10 bases outside the gene matches. The germline CDR1 and CDR2 sequences are GTSNPN and SVGIG (reference sequence). This CDR3 has 15 amino acids. The CDR3 DNA is TGTGCCTGGAGTCCCACAGGGGGAGTAGGGGAGACCCAGTACTTC. Translating gives CAWSPTGGVGETQYF.

This clone has just a few counts. This sequence joins TRBV4-1 and TRBJ2-7, with 9 nucleotides matching TRBD1. J lost 6 bases, V lost 2 bases, and 5 bases had no gene match. The V gene's germline CDR1 is MGHRA and CDR2 YSYEKL. The CDR3 spans 14 residues. CDR3 in amino acids: CASSQPGQGSEQYF. CDR3 bases: TGCGCCAGCAGCCAACCGGGACAGGGAAGCGAGCAGTACTTC.

The rearrangement links TRBV27 to TRBJ2-2, with D tentatively TRBD2 (5 bases). Germline V gene sequence: CDR1 MNHEY, CDR2 SMNVEV (reference sequence). The CDR3 is 14 amino acids. Deletions cut 6 bases from V and 1 base from J, with 9 bases between. CDR3 DNA sequence: TGTGCCAGCAGGGACTCCTGGAACACCGGGGAGCTGTTTTTT. Encoded protein: CASRDSWNTGELFF.

The chain joins TRBV4-1 to TRBJ1-1; 7 nucleotides align to TRBD1. Germline V gene sequence: CDR1 MGHRA, CDR2 YSYEKL. The trim removed 5 bases at V and 5 bases at J, leaving 11 bases unmatched. CDR3 size: 15 residues. The CDR3: CASSLGEGARTEAFF. The CDR3 coding sequence is TGCGCCAGCAGCTTGGGCGAGGGGGCGCGGACTGAAGCTTTCTTT.

This chain connects TRBV4-1 to TRBJ2-3, with D possibly being TRBD2 (5 bases). There are 16 residues in the CDR3. Germline loops: CDR1 MGHRA, CDR2 YSYEKL. V shed 0 bases and J shed 4 bases, with 14 bases lying between them. The CDR3 sequence is CASSQEPPGLADTQYF. CDR3 DNA sequence: TGCGCCAGCAGCCAAGAACCTCCGGGATTAGCAGATACGCAGTATTTT.

This clone came up a few times. The chain uses TRBV11-2 and TRBJ2-1, with 7 positions matching TRBD2. The CDR3 consists of 14 residues. Trimming at V came to 3 bases and at J to 10 bases, leaving 9 bases not matched to a gene. Germline loops: CDR1 SGHAT, CDR2 FQNNGV. The CDR3 nucleotides are TGTGCCAGCAGCTTCCCATGGACTAGGCGAGAGCAGTTCTTC. It specifies CASSFPWTRREQFF. The full variable domain, with the rest looked up from reference TRBV11-2 and TRBJ2-1, is EAGVAQSPRYKIIEKRQSVAFWCNPISGHATLYWYQQILGQGPKLLIQFQNNGVVDDSQLPKDRFSAERLKGVDSTLKIQPAKLEDSAVYLCASSFPWTRREQFFGPGTRLTVL.

This chain joins TRBV30 and TRBJ2-3, with 7 bases lining up with TRBD2. The CDR3 consists of 13 residues. Trimming at V came to 1 base and at J to 3 bases, leaving 1 base not matched to a gene. Germline assignment: CDR1 GTSNPN and CDR2 SVGIG (reference sequence). Written as DNA, the CDR3 is TGTGCCTGGAGTGGGGGGGGGACAGATACGCAGTATTTT. Translated: CAWSGGGTDTQYF. Together with reference TRBV30 and TRBJ2-3, the CDR3 gives the full variable domain: SQTIHQWPATLVQPVGSPLSLECTVEGTSNPNLYWYRQAAGRGLQLLFYSVGIGQISSEVPQNLSASRPQDRQFILSSKKLLLSDSGFYLCAWSGGGTDTQYFGPGTRLTVL.

Only a few counts were recorded for this clone. CDR3 residues: CASSHLTSTDTQYF. CDR3 sequence (DNA): TGTGCCAGCAGTCATCTCACTAGCACAGATACGCAGTATTTT. V is TRBV27 and J is TRBJ2-3; the D is unclear. Trimming removed 5 bases at V and 0 bases at J, with 9 bases between. The CDR3 is 14 amino acids. The germline V gene has CDR1 MNHEY and CDR2 SMNVEV (reference sequence).

This clone has a single count. The gene calls are TRBV5-4 and TRBJ2-2, with 8 bases matching TRBD1. Losses at the gene ends were 3 bases for V and 3 bases for J; bases not matched to a gene: 4. The germline V gene encodes CDR1 SGHNT and CDR2 YYREEE (reference sequence). The CDR3 spans 15 residues. The CDR3 sequence is CASSSGTGDTGELFF. In DNA form, the CDR3 reads TGTGCCAGCAGCTCCGGGACAGGAGACACCGGGGAGCTGTTTTTT. The full variable domain, completed using reference TRBV5-4 and TRBJ2-2, is ETGVTQSPTHLIKTRGQQVTLRCSSQSGHNTVSWYQQALGQGPQFIFQYYREEENGRGNFPPRFSGLQFPNYSSELNVNALELDDSALYLCASSSGTGDTGELFFGEGSRLTVL.

J is TRBJ2-2 and V is TRBV6-1; no reliable D call. The CDR3 is 14 amino acids. The germline V gene encodes CDR1 MNHNS and CDR2 SASEGT. With 6 bases removed from V and 2 bases from J, the gap between germline ends came to 10 bases. For the CDR3, the DNA is TGTGCCAGCAGGGGCGACCCCAACACCGGGGAGCTGTTTTTT. It yields the protein CASRGDPNTGELFF.